This TCR beta chain was sequenced for a study of read filtering for tumor transcriptome and immune sequencing. Study background: R-ISS stage counts were eight or nine for I, 15 to 20 for II, six or seven for III.

A remark on this clonotype: What it binds is unknown.

Study observations and caveats: Roughly 80% of IR-seq clonotypes had one read, totaling about 4% of reads; RNA-seq: 74.6% and 44.6%. This fraction held mixed bone marrow immune cells after CD138-negative sorting.

CDR1 SNHLY and CDR2 FYNNEI come from the germline V gene. J lost 4 bases, V lost 7 bases, and 5 bases had no gene match. CDR3 length: 14 residues. From about 400 ng of RNA, a library with molecular barcoded alpha/delta and beta/gamma adaptors was made. TCRdb reprocessed the reads via MiXCR and lists one record per CDR3 protein. The sample lists under 40,000 distinct CDR3 sequences; 14% were seen once. The V call is TRBV2, the J call TRBJ2-2; 8 positions agree with TRBD2. Sequencing was done on a sample of a population of CD138-negative cells sorted from bone marrow. The clonotype was recovered from a donor over 35 with multiple myeloma. The CDR3 spells CASTGLGGTGELFF. The CDR3, as DNA: TGTGCCAGCACGGGACTAGGGGGCACCGGGGAGCTGTTTTTT. Using reference TRBV2 and TRBJ2-2 for the parts outside the CDR3, the full variable domain is EPEVTQTPSHQVTQMGQEVILRCVPISNHLYFYWYRQILGQKVEFLVSFYNNEISEKSEIFDDQFSVERPDGSNFTLKIRSTKLEDSAMYFCASTGLGGTGELFFGEGSRLTVL.